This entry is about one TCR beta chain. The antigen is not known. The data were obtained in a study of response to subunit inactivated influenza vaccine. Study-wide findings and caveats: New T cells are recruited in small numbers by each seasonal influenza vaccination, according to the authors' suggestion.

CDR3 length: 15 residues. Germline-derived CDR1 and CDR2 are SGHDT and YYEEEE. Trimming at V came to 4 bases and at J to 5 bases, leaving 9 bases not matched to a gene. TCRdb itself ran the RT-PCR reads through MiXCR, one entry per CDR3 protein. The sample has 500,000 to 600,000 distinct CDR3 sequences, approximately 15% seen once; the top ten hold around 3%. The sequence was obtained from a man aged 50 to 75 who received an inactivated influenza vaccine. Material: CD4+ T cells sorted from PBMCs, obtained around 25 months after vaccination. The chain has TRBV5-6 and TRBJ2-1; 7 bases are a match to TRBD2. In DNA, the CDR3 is TGTGCCAGCAGCGGTTACGGGGGGAGGAACAATGAGCAGTTCTTC. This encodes CASSGYGGRNNEQFF.